This T cell receptor beta chain was profiled in a study of regulatory T cells in long-lasting Graves disease. Stated time point: newly diagnosed GD, antithyroid drugs for less than 3 months. PBMCs provided the RNA from which the TCR library was made. The CDR3 spans 14 residues. V was clipped by 6 bases and J by 3 bases, with 15 bases between them. Germline V lookup: CDR1 DFQATT, CDR2 SNEGSKA (reference sequence). To note about this clonotype: The antigen remains unidentified.

CDR3-region Arm-PCR and iRepertoire HTBI primers produced the TCR beta libraries. TCRdb reprocessed the multiplex PCR reads via MiXCR and lists one record per CDR3 protein. The top ten hold over 20% of the sample, which has roughly 380,000 distinct CDR3 sequences, around 15% seen once. General study points: Persistent patients shared 2,500 to 3,000 public clonotypes among themselves. Newly diagnosed patients shared fewer, at some 970.

The V call is TRBV20-1, the J call TRBJ2-1, with a tentative D call TRBD2 (6 bases). The material sequenced was peripheral blood mononuclear cells (PBMCs), taken at new diagnosis, from a patient treated with antithyroid drugs. The TCR originated in a female donor with Graves disease. The CDR3 nucleotides read TGCAGTGCGCCGGGTGTGCGGGACTACAATGAGCAGTTCTTC. Translated: CSAPGVRDYNEQFF.